This T cell receptor (beta chain) was sequenced during a study of CD8 T cells in Susac syndrome. The wider study: Susac syndrome patients were untreated, on corticosteroids with some adding intravenous immunoglobulin, or on intravenous immunoglobulin only.

J was trimmed by 7 bases and V by 5 bases; bases with no gene match: 6. The CDR3 is 14 amino acids. The germline CDR1 and CDR2 sequences are SGHTA and FQGNSA. Study results and limitations: Susac-specific public clones found in total CD8+ repertoires numbered some 17, and those in CD8+ TEMRA repertoires numbered about 5.

Notes on this clonotype: Its antigen is as yet unknown.

RNA totalling roughly 0.5 to 1 ug underwent reverse transcription with random hexamers. The amplification used immunoSEQ multiplex PCR on TCR beta CDR3; it spanned 54 Vbeta and 13 Jbeta. Each CDR3 protein gets one entry after TCRdb re-called the immunoSEQ multiplex PCR reads with MiXCR. The sample holds 75,000 to 80,000 distinct CDR3 sequences; approximately 94% are singletons and the top ten take 0.52%. TEMRA cells were FACS-enriched, and CD8+ and CD4+ T cells were isolated negatively. V usage is TRBV7-2 and J usage is TRBJ2-5; 11 bases agree with TRBD2. The TCR comes from a human donor with Susac syndrome. Sequencing was carried out using CD8+ T cells from PBMCs. Here the CDR3 reads CASSPHSGGATQYF. DNA for the CDR3: TGTGCCAGCAGCCCCCATAGCGGGGGGGCGACCCAGTACTTC.